This entry is about one TCR beta chain. Authors' processing steps: The authors estimated nucleated cell counts from reference gene primer amplification. Only in-frame clones appear in the TCRdb table, and some are missing; sequencing was by immunoSEQ multiplex PCR. Clone size and the V and J calls come from that table; the DNA yielded D and trimming. The repertoire holds roughly 250,000 clones, with 85% to 95% as singletons. The data originate from a study of blood T cell repertoires in COVID-19. The wider study: The study drew acute and convalescent COVID-19 samples from the United States, Italy and Spain. The cDNA or gDNA used as material had been derived from T cells, B-cell-depleted T cells, or PBMCs.

Germline CDR1 GTSNPN, CDR2 SVGIG (reference sequence). The CDR3 consists of 12 residues. The V gene end was trimmed by 3 bases and the J gene end by 9 bases; junction bases not matched to a gene: 5. Followed over time, Seattle patients had been enrolled while infection was active. The clonotype was recovered from a man aged 25 to 40 with COVID-19, enrolled during active disease. The sample consisted of peripheral blood. The chain carries TRBV30 and TRBJ1-5, with TRBD1 matching 7 bases. The CDR3 DNA reads as TGTGCCTGGAGCGAACAGGGGAGGCCCCAGCATTTT. Amino acid sequence: CAWSEQGRPQHF.